One T cell receptor beta chain is described in this entry. TCRdb's table, derived via immunoSEQ multiplex PCR, lists solely in-frame clones and lacks some. The repertoire includes roughly 6,200 clones, 60% to 85% of them detected once, and roughly 18% sits in the top ten. The data were taken from a study of preoperative IRX-2 immunotherapy in early breast cancer. Treatment specified: preoperative locoregional IRX-2 cytokine immunotherapy. V gave up 3 bases and J gave up 4 bases, with 18 bases separating them. The CDR3 extends over 17 amino acids. Germline V lookup: CDR1 SGHNT, CDR2 YENEEA. The chain recombines TRBV11-3 with TRBJ2-2; possibly TRBD1 or TRBD2 for D (5 bases each). This TCR came from a human donor with breast cancer. This material consisted of tumor tissue, taken before IRX-2 immunotherapy. The CDR3 reads CASSLFRSAGTTGELFF. The DNA for the CDR3 is TGTGCCAGCAGCTTGTTCCGTTCGGCAGGGACCACCGGGGAGCTGTTTTTT.